A selection of T cell receptor beta chains follows, all from one sample in a study of lymphopenia after photon versus proton radiotherapy. Here immunoSEQ multiplex PCR was the method, and the copy in TCRdb shows in-frame clones only, minus some. The sample contains fewer than 70,000 clones, 87% of which appear only once. Material: peripheral blood, obtained from a patient treated with proton-based radiotherapy. Every receptor here comes from a man at least 80 years old with esophageal cancer. Both conserved end residues are part of each CDR3. A D gene is named only where the DNA matches it firmly. Only part of the rows carry a size: once, few, many, or a class if the clone is expanded.

size	V	D	J	DNA	CDR3
.	TRBV20-1	TRBD1	TRBJ1-2	TGCAGTGCTCAGGGACAGACTTTTGGCTTC	CSAQGQTFGF
.	TRBV5-1	.	TRBJ1-1	TGCGCCAGCAGTACCGGGAATCTAAGAAACACTGAAGCTTTCTTT	CASSTGNLRNTEAFF
.	TRBV5-6	.	TRBJ2-7	TGTGCCAGCAGCTTGGTGGAGTCGGCGGCCGAAAGCTCCTACGAGCAGTACTTC	CASSLVESAAESSYEQYF
.	TRBV27	TRBD2	TRBJ2-1	TGTGCCAGCCGCCACCCCTTTAGCGGGAGTCGCCATGAGCAGTTCTTC	CASRHPFSGSRHEQFF
.	TRBV29-1	.	TRBJ2-5	TGCAGCGTCCTGGCTGAACAAGAGACCCAGTACTTC	CSVLAEQETQYF
.	TRBV6-5	.	TRBJ1-2	TGTGCCAGCAGAGCCACAGGGCCAGCTAACTATGGCTACACCTTC	CASRATGPANYGYTF
.	TRBV5-1	.	TRBJ2-7	TGCGCCAGCAGCTTTCAGGGGTACGAGCAGTACTTC	CASSFQGYEQYF
few	TRBV19	.	TRBJ1-2	TGTGCCAGTAGTATCTCCCCCCGGGATATCTATGGCTACACCTTC	CASSISPRDIYGYTF
once	TRBV15	.	TRBJ2-1	TGTGCCACCAGCAGTCGGACTCATGAGCAGTTCTTC	CATSSRTHEQFF
.	TRBV7-9	TRBD2	TRBJ2-1	TGTGCCAGCAGCCTGCTAGCGGGGGCTTACAATGAGCAGTTCTTC	CASSLLAGAYNEQFF
once	TRBV19	.	TRBJ2-3	TGTGCCAGTAGTGTCCAGGGTAGCACAGATACGCAGTATTTT	CASSVQGSTDTQYF
.	TRBV19	.	TRBJ2-7	TGTGCCTCCTCCCAGGACATTACCTACGAGCAGTACTTC	CASSQDITYEQYF
.	TRBV29-1	TRBD2	TRBJ2-7	TGCAGCGTTAGGACTAGCGGGAGCGACGAGCAGTACTTC	CSVRTSGSDEQYF
.	TRBV6-5	.	TRBJ1-2	TGTGCCAGCAGTTACTGGGGCAGGGCGGGGATTGGCTACACCTTC	CASSYWGRAGIGYTF
.	TRBV6-1	.	TRBJ1-5	TGTGCCAGCAGTCCCCTGGGACGGAATCAGCCCCAGCATTTT	CASSPLGRNQPQHF
.	TRBV2	TRBD1	TRBJ2-5	TGTGCCAGCACGAGGGACAGCCAAGAGACCCAGTACTTC	CASTRDSQETQYF
.	TRBV6-5	.	TRBJ2-3	TGTGCCACCCTCAGAAGGGGCTTAAGCACAGATACGCAGTATTTT	CATLRRGLSTDTQYF
.	TRBV2	.	TRBJ1-5	TGTGCCAGCTTGGCGGGGCTTGGCAATCAGCCCCAGCATTTT	CASLAGLGNQPQHF
.	TRBV5-1	.	TRBJ2-3	TGCGCCAGCGCTCCGGACCCGCGGGGCACAGATACGCAGTATTTT	CASAPDPRGTDTQYF
.	TRBV30	.	TRBJ1-3	TGTGCCTGGAGGGACGCCCAACCTGGAAACACCATATATTTT	CAWRDAQPGNTIYF
.	TRBV18	.	TRBJ2-5	TGTGCCAGCTCACCGGGAGGCCAAGAGACCCAGTACTTC	CASSPGGQETQYF
once	TRBV4-2	TRBD1	TRBJ2-7	TGTGCCAGCAGCCAGACCGGGACAGGGGGATACGAGCAGTACTTC	CASSQTGTGGYEQYF
.	TRBV6-5	.	TRBJ1-2	TGTGCCAGCAGTTACGGAGGACAGCCCTATGGCTACACCTTC	CASSYGGQPYGYTF
.	TRBV6-5	TRBD1	TRBJ2-7	TGTGCCAGCAGTTACGCGGGCAGGGGGCATCTCGAGCAGTACTTC	CASSYAGRGHLEQYF
once	TRBV30	TRBD2	TRBJ2-7	TGTGCCTGGAGTGTACCGGGACTAGCGGGGGGCTACGAGCAGTACTTC	CAWSVPGLAGGYEQYF
.	TRBV7-9	.	TRBJ2-1	TGTGCCAGCAGCCGACGGTTAGCCACTGAGCAGTTCTTC	CASSRRLATEQFF
.	TRBV18	.	TRBJ1-1	TGTGCCAGCTCACCGACAGGAAGGACCGACTATGAAGCTTTCTTT	CASSPTGRTDYEAFF
.	TRBV4-2	TRBD1	TRBJ1-2	TGTGCCAGCAGCTTGGGGCAGGGGGCTTTTGGCTACACCTTC	CASSLGQGAFGYTF
.	TRBV10-1	TRBD2	TRBJ2-3	TGCGCCAGCAGTGATCGCGGGAGAGGCACAGATACGCAGTATTTT	CASSDRGRGTDTQYF
.	TRBV7-2	.	TRBJ2-1	TGTGCCAGCAGCTCATTCGATGAGCAGTTCTTC	CASSSFDEQFF
.	TRBV5-4	TRBD1	TRBJ2-3	TGTGCCAGCAGCTCAAGGGACAGAATCGGGACAGATACGCAGTATTTT	CASSSRDRIGTDTQYF
once	TRBV7-6	.	TRBJ2-5	TGTGCCAGCAGCCCCCCCCAAGAGACCCAGTACTTC	CASSPPQETQYF
once	TRBV7-2	.	TRBJ1-5	TGTGCCAGCAGCTTGGGAGGTCGGGGTACAAGTCAGCCCCAGCATTTT	CASSLGGRGTSQPQHF
.	TRBV4-1	TRBD1	TRBJ2-7	TGCGCCAGCAGCCGCGGACAGGGAACTGACTACGAGCAGTACTTC	CASSRGQGTDYEQYF
few	TRBV29-1	.	TRBJ2-7	TGCAGCGCCTCGGGACAAGGCTACGAGCAGTACTTC	CSASGQGYEQYF
.	TRBV5-1	.	TRBJ2-3	TGCGCCAGCAGCTTGGGTCCGCGCGATACGCAGTATTTT	CASSLGPRDTQYF
.	TRBV27	TRBD1	TRBJ1-5	TGTGCCAGCAGTCCGAGGACAGGTCGGGGGTCGCGCAATCAGCCCCAGCATTTT	CASSPRTGRGSRNQPQHF
.	TRBV5-1	TRBD2	TRBJ2-1	TGCGCCAGCAGCTTCGGCGGGAGGGGCAACAATGAGCAGTTCTTC	CASSFGGRGNNEQFF
once	TRBV5-6	TRBD1	TRBJ2-7	TGTGCCAGCAGCTCGCTTTACAGGGGCCGCCAGGACGAGCAGTACTTC	CASSSLYRGRQDEQYF
.	TRBV7-2	.	TRBJ2-5	TGTGCCAGCAGGCAGGGTTGGGAGACCCAGTACTTC	CASRQGWETQYF
.	TRBV6-5	TRBD2	TRBJ2-1	TGTGCCAGTCTGGGGACTAACGACAATGAGCAGTTCTTC	CASLGTNDNEQFF
.	TRBV20-1	.	TRBJ2-1	TGCAGTGCTAGGTGGGGAGCTAGCCAGTTCTTC	CSARWGASQFF
.	TRBV4-1	.	TRBJ2-4	TGCGCCAGCAGCCAAGATAAGGGAATTCAGTACTTC	CASSQDKGIQYF
.	TRBV5-1	TRBD1	TRBJ1-3	TGCGCCAGCAGCTTGGGATACACAGGGGGATCTGGAAACACCATATATTTT	CASSLGYTGGSGNTIYF
.	TRBV13	TRBD1	TRBJ2-3	TGTGCCAGCAGCTCAGGGGGCCGGGTCACAGATACGCAGTATTTT	CASSSGGRVTDTQYF
.	TRBV7-9	.	TRBJ1-2	TGTGCCAGCAGCCCTGCAGGGTGGGAAGGCTACACCTTC	CASSPAGWEGYTF
.	TRBV5-1	.	TRBJ2-1	TGCGCCAGCAGCTTTGGATTCATTGGTGCGGGGCAGTTCTTC	CASSFGFIGAGQFF
.	TRBV11-2	.	TRBJ2-3	TGTGCCAGCAACCGGGGCTTGGCAGATACGCAGTATTTT	CASNRGLADTQYF
.	TRBV7-9	.	TRBJ2-5	TGTGCCAGCAGCTCCACAGGGAGGGGGGAAGGAGAGACCCAGTACTTC	CASSSTGRGEGETQYF
.	TRBV19	.	TRBJ2-3	TGTGCCAGTAGTATCCTGGGAGGGGGAATTAGCACAGATACGCAGTATTTT	CASSILGGGISTDTQYF